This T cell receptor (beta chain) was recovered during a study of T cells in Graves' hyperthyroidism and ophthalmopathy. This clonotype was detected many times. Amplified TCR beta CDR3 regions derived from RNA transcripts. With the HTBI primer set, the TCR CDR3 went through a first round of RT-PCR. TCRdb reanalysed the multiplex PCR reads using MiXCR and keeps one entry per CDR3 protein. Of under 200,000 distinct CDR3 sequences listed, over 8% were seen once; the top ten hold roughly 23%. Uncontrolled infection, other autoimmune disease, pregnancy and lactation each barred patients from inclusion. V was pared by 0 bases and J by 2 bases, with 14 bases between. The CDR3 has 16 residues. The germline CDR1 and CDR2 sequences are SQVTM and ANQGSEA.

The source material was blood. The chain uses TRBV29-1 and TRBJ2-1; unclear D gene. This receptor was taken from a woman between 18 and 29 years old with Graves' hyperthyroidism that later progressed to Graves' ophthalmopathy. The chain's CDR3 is CSVEDPWGRTYNEQFF. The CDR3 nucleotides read TGCAGCGTTGAAGATCCCTGGGGTCGTACCTACAATGAGCAGTTCTTC.